A selection of T cell receptor beta chains follows, all from one sample in a study of human T cells and chemical hapten exposure. TCRdb ran MiXCR on the RACE reads and lists one entry per CDR3 protein. This sample has roughly 180,000 distinct CDR3 sequences, with around 13% found just once. The source material was whole blood, sampled in connection with sensitization to the hapten diphenylcyclopropenone (DPC). Receptor source: a woman aged 25 to 45 with alopecia areata. Some clones in this sample may be carry-over from other donors' samples. The CDR3 runs from the conserved cysteine through the conserved F or W. The D gene is left open where the match is weak. Size values are once, few and many counts, or a class for expanded clones, and some rows have none.

d_call,clone_size,v_call,j_call,cdr3_length,cdr3_aa,cdr3_nt
TRBD1,few,TRBV4-1,TRBJ2-1,15,CASSQDRGPYNEQFF,TGCGCCAGCAGCCAGGACAGGGGACCCTACAATGAGCAGTTCTTC
-,-,TRBV6-2/TRBV6-3,TRBJ1-5,14,CASRSLFSNQPQHF,TGTGCCAGCAGATCCCTCTTTAGCAATCAGCCCCAGCATTTT
-,-,TRBV10-1,TRBJ2-3,18,CASSDPGHNPGGTDTQYF,TGCGCCAGCAGTGACCCGGGACACAATCCCGGGGGCACAGATACGCAGTATTTT
-,many,TRBV5-5,TRBJ2-7,14,CASSFPGPRREQYF,TGTGCCAGCAGCTTTCCGGGTCCCCGCAGGGAGCAGTACTTC
TRBD1,-,TRBV28,TRBJ2-3,15,CASKLRDRVTDTQYF,TGTGCCAGCAAACTCCGGGACAGGGTCACAGATACGCAGTATTTT
-,-,TRBV6-2/TRBV6-3,TRBJ2-1,15,CASSYVAGLYNEQFF,TGTGCCAGCAGTTACGTGGCGGGGTTATACAATGAGCAGTTCTTC
-,many,TRBV6-5,TRBJ1-6,13,CASSYGASSPLHF,TGTGCCAGCAGTTACGGGGCGAGTTCACCCCTCCACTTT
-,many,TRBV18,TRBJ1-1,13,CASSPRDNTEAFF,TGTGCCAGCTCACCACGGGATAACACTGAAGCTTTCTTT
TRBD2,-,TRBV20-1,TRBJ2-3,15,CSASAASGTTDTQYF,TGCAGTGCTAGCGCGGCTAGCGGAACCACAGATACGCAGTATTTT
-,many,TRBV12-3/TRBV12-4,TRBJ1-6,13,CASGTSKRSPLHF,TGTGCCAGTGGCACCAGTAAGCGTTCACCCCTCCACTTT
TRBD1,many,TRBV20-1,TRBJ1-3,14,CSAGDRGGGNTIYF,TGCAGTGCTGGGGACAGGGGAGGCGGAAACACCATATATTTT
-,many,TRBV11-2,TRBJ2-7,14,CASSRSGTNYEQYF,TGTGCCAGCAGCAGATCCGGGACGAACTACGAGCAGTACTTC
TRBD2,many,TRBV9,TRBJ2-1,15,CASSVQSGRANEQFF,TGTGCCAGCAGCGTACAAAGCGGGAGGGCCAATGAGCAGTTCTTC
-,-,TRBV28,TRBJ1-2,13,CASGLIINYGYTF,TGTGCCAGCGGCCTTATCATAAACTATGGCTACACCTTC
-,many,TRBV28,TRBJ1-2,13,CASSPDRFYGYTF,TGTGCCAGCAGTCCAGACAGGTTCTATGGCTACACCTTC
-,-,TRBV7-2,TRBJ2-3,16,CASSTTARYWTDTQYF,TGTGCCAGCAGCACGACAGCGAGGTATTGGACAGATACGCAGTATTTT
-,many,TRBV20-1,TRBJ1-1,14,CSARDAAGRTEAFF,TGCAGTGCTAGAGATGCGGCGGGGAGGACTGAAGCTTTCTTT
TRBD1,many,TRBV5-5,TRBJ1-3,14,CASTPTGGGNTIYF,TGTGCCAGCACCCCAACAGGGGGAGGAAACACCATATATTTT
TRBD1,many,TRBV4-2,TRBJ2-1,15,CASSPDREGYNEQFF,TGTGCCAGCAGCCCCGACAGGGAAGGATACAATGAGCAGTTCTTC
TRBD2,-,TRBV5-1,TRBJ2-1,18,CASRDLRLRTSGPNEQFF,TGCGCCAGCAGAGACCTGAGACTTCGGACTAGCGGCCCCAATGAGCAGTTCTTC
TRBD2,-,TRBV6-5,TRBJ2-1,17,CASRTGTSSHSYNEQFF,TGTGCCAGCAGGACCGGGACTAGCTCCCACTCCTACAATGAGCAGTTCTTC